Below, one T cell receptor beta chain is given with its context. Using immunoSEQ multiplex PCR, the repertoire was profiled, and TCRdb retains in-frame clones only, with some absent. The data contain 550,000 to 850,000 clones, approximately 79% of them seen just once; the ten biggest clones take up 1.5% to 2%. The sample originates from a study of shared clonotypes between healthy human individuals. The specimen was memory CD4+ T cells sorted from blood. Subset described: CD45RA-negative fraction. The clonotype comes from a woman younger than 45 in good health.

The CDR3 sequence: CASSETGRMDRDEQYF. The CDR3 coding sequence is TGTGCCAGCAGTGAAACAGGGAGGATGGATCGGGACGAGCAGTACTTC. This chain links TRBV6-1 with TRBJ2-7; either TRBD1 or TRBD2 may supply D (6 bases each). The CDR3 consists of 16 residues. Trimming took off 2 bases at V and 5 bases at J, with 19 bases between the two ends. Looked up from germline, CDR1 is MNHNS and CDR2 is SASEGT.